Presented here are 8 T cell receptor beta chains from one specimen sequenced in a study of response to subunit inactivated influenza vaccine. TCRdb analysed the RT-PCR reads with MiXCR anew, one entry per CDR3 protein. The table includes hundreds of thousands of distinct CDR3 sequences, 15% to 18% detected once. This specimen was PBMCs from blood, taken about 12 days after vaccination. These TCRs come from a man aged 45-65 years who received an inactivated influenza vaccine.

This clonotype has more than one count but fewer than ten. The chain couples TRBV12-3 or TRBV12-4 to TRBJ2-1, with 7 nucleotides matching TRBD1. The CDR3 is made up of 15 amino acids. J gave up 5 bases and V 2 bases, and 6 bases lay outside the gene matches. The CDR3 is CASSLLTGQNNEQFF. For the CDR3, the DNA is TGTGCCAGCAGTTTACTTACGGGACAGAACAATGAGCAGTTCTTC.

This clonotype was counted between two and nine times. The genes are TRBV30 and TRBJ2-3; no clear D. This CDR3 region has 11 residues. The V gene's germline CDR1 is GTSNPN and CDR2 SVGIG (reference sequence). V lost 2 bases and J lost 6, with 6 bases in between. The CDR3 DNA sequence: TGTGCCTGGAGTTCCCAGGATACGCAGTATTTT. It encodes CAWSSQDTQYF.

This clonotype was seen more than once but under ten times. This CDR3 reads CASSPQEALQETQYF. The DNA of the CDR3 is TGTGCCAGCAGTCCCCAGGAAGCTCTCCAAGAGACCCAGTACTTC. The chain combines TRBV25-1 with TRBJ2-5; D gene ambiguous. CDR1 MGHDK and CDR2 SYGVNS come from the germline V gene. V was shortened by 5 bases and J by 1 base, with 14 bases between the two germline ends. CDR3 length: 15 residues.

In this sample, this clonotype turned up a few times. The chain recombines TRBV5-1 with TRBJ2-1; D not resolved. Germline CDR1 SGHRS, CDR2 YFSETQ. Deletions cut 5 bases from V and 5 bases from J, with 20 bases between. The CDR3 has 16 residues. CDR3 protein: CASSLKVESVNNEQFF. CDR3 DNA sequence: TGCGCCAGCAGTCTCAAAGTGGAGTCCGTAAACAATGAGCAGTTCTTC.

This clonotype was counted a few times. The V gene is TRBV11-2, the J gene TRBJ2-5, with D tentatively TRBD2 (5 bases). Looked up from germline, CDR1 is SGHAT and CDR2 is FQNNGV. CDR3 size: 15 residues. Trimming stripped 6 bases from V and 2 bases from J, with 16 bases between. Here the CDR3 DNA reads TGTGCCAGCAGTTTTTCCTCACTAGTGCAAGAGACCCAGTACTTC. This sequence encodes CASSFSSLVQETQYF.

V usage is TRBV14 and J usage is TRBJ2-1; maybe TRBD2 (5 bases). The CDR3 runs to 15 residues. The germline V gene has CDR1 SGHDN and CDR2 FVKESK. The V end lost 4 bases, the J end lost 4 bases, and 14 bases lay between the germline ends. In nucleotides, the CDR3 is TGTGCCAGCAGCCCAAATACGAGACTATACAATGAGCAGTTCTTC. Amino acid sequence: CASSPNTRLYNEQFF. Full variable domain (remainder filled in from reference TRBV14 and TRBJ2-1): EAGVTQFPSHSVIEKGQTVTLRCDPISGHDNLYWYRRVMGKEIKFLLHFVKESKQDESGMPNNRFLAERTGGTYSTLKVQPAELEDSGVYFCASSPNTRLYNEQFFGPGTRLTVL.

This clonotype was counted a few times. This chain links TRBV5-1 with TRBJ2-1; D is undetermined. The length of the CDR3 is 12 residues. Trimming cost V 0 bases and J 8 bases, with 6 bases left between them. CDR1 and CDR2 from the germline V gene are SGHRS and YFSETQ. The CDR3 loop reads CASSLGHYEQFF. The DNA of the CDR3 is TGCGCCAGCAGCTTGGGCCACTATGAGCAGTTCTTC.

The V and J genes are TRBV6-1 and TRBJ2-7, with D possibly being TRBD2 (7 bases). V dropped 2 bases and J dropped 3 bases, with 11 bases sitting between them. Germline V gene data show CDR1 as MNHNS and CDR2 as SASEGT. The CDR3 sequence is 14 residues long. In DNA, the CDR3 is TGTGCCAGCAGTGAAAATAGGGGGGGCTACGAGCAGTACTTC. This encodes CASSENRGGYEQYF.